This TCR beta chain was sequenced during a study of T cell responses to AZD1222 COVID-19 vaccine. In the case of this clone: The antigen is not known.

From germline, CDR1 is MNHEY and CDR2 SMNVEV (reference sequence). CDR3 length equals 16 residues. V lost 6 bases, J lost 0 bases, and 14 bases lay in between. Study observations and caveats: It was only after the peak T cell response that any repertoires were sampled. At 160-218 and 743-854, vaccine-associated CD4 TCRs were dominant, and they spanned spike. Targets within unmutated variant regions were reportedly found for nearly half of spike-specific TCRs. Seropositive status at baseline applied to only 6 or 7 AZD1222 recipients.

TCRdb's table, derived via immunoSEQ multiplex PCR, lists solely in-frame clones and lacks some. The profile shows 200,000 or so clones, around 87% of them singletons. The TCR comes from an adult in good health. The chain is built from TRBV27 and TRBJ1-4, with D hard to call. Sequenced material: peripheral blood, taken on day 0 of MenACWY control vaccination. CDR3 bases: TGTGCCAGCAGCCGAAACCCGGCAGCAACTAATGAAAAACTGTTTTTT. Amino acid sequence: CASSRNPAATNEKLFF.